This is a list of T cell receptor beta chains from one sample in a study of OX40 agonist ivuxolimab in advanced cancers. Clones were sequenced by immunoSEQ multiplex PCR, and TCRdb holds only the in-frame ones, with some missing. The table lists fewer than 100,000 clones, 75% to 90% of them singletons. The material sequenced was CD4+ or CD8+ T cells sorted from blood, taken in a trial of the OX40 agonist ivuxolimab. These receptors all come from an adult with an advanced solid tumor such as melanoma, head and neck, liver or kidney cancer. Each CDR3 is given with its conserved first and last residue. D genes are given only for firm matches. Expanded clones get a size class; other rows say once, few or many, or leave the size out.

j_gene	abundance	d_gene	v_gene	CDR3nt	CDR3aa
TRBJ2-7	-	TRBD2	TRBV28	TGTGCCAGCAGCTCCCCGGTCACGGGACTAATGTCACACGAGCAGTACTTC	CASSSPVTGLMSHEQYF
TRBJ1-1	-	TRBD1	TRBV7-2	TGTGCCAGCAGCTTAGGACAGGGGAGGGGCGGCACTGAAGCTTTCTTT	CASSLGQGRGGTEAFF
TRBJ1-2	-	-	TRBV6-5	TGTGCCAGCAGTTACGGTCAGGGAAGGGGCTACACCTTC	CASSYGQGRGYTF
TRBJ2-7	-	-	TRBV23-1	TGCGCCAGCAGTCAATTAAAGGCAGGGCCTAACAGAACCTACGAGCAGTACTTC	CASSQLKAGPNRTYEQYF
TRBJ2-3	-	-	TRBV19	TGTGCCAGTAAGGGAGGGATGTGGGGACAGAGCACAGATACGCAGTATTTT	CASKGGMWGQSTDTQYF
TRBJ2-1	-	-	TRBV5-1	TGCGCCAGCAGCTTGGTCGGGGCCTCGGGTGAGCAGTTCTTC	CASSLVGASGEQFF
TRBJ2-1	-	-	TRBV5-1	TGCGCCAGCAGCGACGTAGGAGCGGGCAATGAGCAGTTCTTC	CASSDVGAGNEQFF
TRBJ2-5	-	-	TRBV7-9	TGTGCCAGCAGCTTGGCGGTTGCTTGGAAGGGAGAGACCCAGTACTTC	CASSLAVAWKGETQYF
TRBJ1-1	few	-	TRBV29-1	TGCAGCGTCGGGACACGGAACACTGAAGCTTTCTTT	CSVGTRNTEAFF
TRBJ1-3	-	-	TRBV19	TGTGCCAGTAGTAGTCGACAGGCCTCCTCTGGAAACACCATATATTTT	CASSSRQASSGNTIYF
TRBJ1-3	-	-	TRBV9	TGTGCCAGCAGCGTAGTAGGTGGGGACTCTGGAAACACCATATATTTT	CASSVVGGDSGNTIYF
TRBJ1-5	-	-	TRBV28	TGTGCCAGCAGTCCAACCTTCACAGCGTATAGCAATCAGCCCCAGCATTTT	CASSPTFTAYSNQPQHF
TRBJ2-7	-	-	TRBV21-1	TGTGCCAGCAGCAAATGGCCCGAAGCGTCAGGGAGGAAAAACGAGCAGTACTTC	CASSKWPEASGRKNEQYF
TRBJ2-1	-	TRBD2	TRBV13	TGTGCCAGCATTAGGCGGGAGGGGTACAATGAGCAGTTCTTC	CASIRREGYNEQFF
TRBJ2-5	-	-	TRBV25-1	TGTGCCAGCAGTGAATTAGGACGGGGAGACCAAGAGACCCAGTACTTC	CASSELGRGDQETQYF
TRBJ2-7	once	-	TRBV23-1	TGCGCCAGCAGTCCCTCCGGTCGGAGAGAACAGCAGTACTTC	CASSPSGRREQQYF
TRBJ2-5	-	-	TRBV2	TGTGCCAGCTCTTTTCCCACGGAGACCCAGTACTTC	CASSFPTETQYF
TRBJ1-3	-	-	TRBV19	TGTGCCAGTAGGCGGGACGTCAGCTCTGGAAACACCATATATTTT	CASRRDVSSGNTIYF
TRBJ2-3	-	-	TRBV5-8	TGTGCCAGCAGCTTGACCCAAACAGGAACAGATACGCAGTATTTT	CASSLTQTGTDTQYF
TRBJ1-2	-	-	TRBV30	TGTGCCTGGAATGGAAGAGTAGCTAACTATGGCTACACCTTC	CAWNGRVANYGYTF
TRBJ1-1	once	-	TRBV5-1	TGCGCCAGCAGCCCGGACAGTTTAGGCACTGAAGCTTTCTTT	CASSPDSLGTEAFF
TRBJ2-1	once	-	TRBV4-2	TGTGCCAGCAGCCAAATTAACAATGAGCAGTTCTTC	CASSQINNEQFF
TRBJ2-5	-	-	TRBV29-1	TGCAGCGTTGATCGCATGTACAGGTCAGAGACCCAGTACTTC	CSVDRMYRSETQYF
TRBJ1-4	-	-	TRBV27	TGTGCCAGCAGTTTATTAGGGCGAACTAATGAAAAACTGTTTTTT	CASSLLGRTNEKLFF
TRBJ2-1	-	TRBD2	TRBV25-1	TGTGCCAGCAGTGCCCCTAGCGGGCAACGGGTTGAGCAGTTCTTC	CASSAPSGQRVEQFF
TRBJ1-4	-	-	TRBV7-9	TGTGCCAGCAGCCCCACCCTCGGACGGGGGAATGAAAAACTGTTTTTT	CASSPTLGRGNEKLFF
TRBJ1-1	-	-	TRBV20-1	TGCAGTGCTAGGGACAGAACTGAAGCTTTCTTT	CSARDRTEAFF
TRBJ2-3	-	-	TRBV6-6	TGTGCCAGCAGTCCCAGGGTCTTCCCAGATACGCAGTATTTT	CASSPRVFPDTQYF
TRBJ2-3	-	-	TRBV7-8	TGTGCCAGCAGCTTAGACCCGCAGGGAACTGGACGCTTT	CASSLDPQGTGRF
TRBJ1-1	-	-	TRBV28	TGTGCCAGCCGTAGGTCTAACATGAACACTGAAGCTTTCTTT	CASRRSNMNTEAFF
TRBJ2-1	-	-	TRBV5-6	TGTGCCAGCAGCTTGGTTTCCTCAAATGAGCAGTTCTTC	CASSLVSSNEQFF
TRBJ2-1	-	-	TRBV10-2	TGCGCCAGCAGCGCAAACAGGCGATCCTACAATGAGCAGTTCTTC	CASSANRRSYNEQFF
TRBJ1-1	-	TRBD1	TRBV5-4	TGTGCCAGCAGCCGTACAGACAGGGGCGAAGCTTTCTTT	CASSRTDRGEAFF
TRBJ2-3	-	-	TRBV6-5	TGTGCCAGCAGGGTGGACTGGACAGTCACAGATACGCAGTATTTT	CASRVDWTVTDTQYF
TRBJ2-3	-	-	TRBV30	TGTGCCTGGAGTGTCAGGGGTGGGGTAGATACGCAGTATTTT	CAWSVRGGVDTQYF
TRBJ2-3	-	-	TRBV5-6	TGTGCCAGCAGCCCGATGCCCCCTCGGCGGCCTAGCACAGATACGCAGTATTTT	CASSPMPPRRPSTDTQYF
TRBJ2-5	once	TRBD2	TRBV27	TGTGCCAGCAAACCTGGGACTAGCGGGGGAGAGACCCAGTACTTC	CASKPGTSGGETQYF
TRBJ2-3	-	-	TRBV28	TGTGCCAGCACCTATTGGGACCGCGATAAACCGCAGTATTTT	CASTYWDRDKPQYF
TRBJ1-6	-	-	TRBV5-6	TGTGCCAGCAGCTTATCGACAGGACTTTCACCCCTCCACTTT	CASSLSTGLSPLHF
TRBJ2-7	once	-	TRBV28	TGTGCCAGCAGTCCCTATCCGGGGGCGTCTTCCTACGAGCAGTACTTC	CASSPYPGASSYEQYF
TRBJ1-1	once	-	TRBV7-3	TGTGCCAGCAGTACTGAAGGACCAATTCACACTGAAGCTTTCTTT	CASSTEGPIHTEAFF
TRBJ2-3	-	TRBD2	TRBV5-1	TGCGCCAGCACCCCGGGACACTCGGGAGGGAAAGATACGCAGTATTTT	CASTPGHSGGKDTQYF
TRBJ2-1	few	TRBD1	TRBV5-1	TGCGCCAGCAGCTGGGACAGGGCCCTCCTTAGGTTCTTC	CASSWDRALLRFF
TRBJ1-1	-	-	TRBV4-1	TGCGCCAGCAGCCAAGATCGAAGTCGGTTTTCTGAAGCTTTCTTT	CASSQDRSRFSEAFF
TRBJ2-7	-	-	TRBV9	TGTGCCAGCAGCTCACAGGGAGCCGAGCAGTACTTC	CASSSQGAEQYF
TRBJ2-1	-	-	TRBV2	TGTGCCAGCAGTGAACGGCGGGGGCGCAATGAGCAGTTCTTC	CASSERRGRNEQFF
TRBJ2-5	-	TRBD1	TRBV29-1	TGCAGCGTTGGTGACAGGGCGGGTGGGACCCAGTACTTC	CSVGDRAGGTQYF
TRBJ2-2	-	TRBD2	TRBV7-6	TGTGCCAGCCATCCCAAACGGGCTAGCGGGAGGGCCCTCCCCGGGGAGCTGTTTTTT	CASHPKRASGRALPGELFF
TRBJ2-7	-	-	TRBV30	TGTGCCTGGAGTGTTGGTATGGGCTACGAGCAGTACTTC	CAWSVGMGYEQYF
TRBJ2-2	-	TRBD1	TRBV27	TGTGCCAGCAGTCCGATCTCCGGGACAGCCTCCACCGGGGAGCTGTTTTTT	CASSPISGTASTGELFF
TRBJ1-4	-	-	TRBV18	TGTGCCAGCTCACCGATTAACAGCGCTGAAAAACTGTTTTTT	CASSPINSAEKLFF
TRBJ1-1	-	-	TRBV6-5	TGTGCCAGCAGTGCCCGGTCTCCGAACACTGAAGCTTTCTTT	CASSARSPNTEAFF
TRBJ2-2	-	TRBD1	TRBV9	TGTGCCAGCAGCCCAACGTCGAACAGGGGCACCGGGGAGCTGTTTTTT	CASSPTSNRGTGELFF
TRBJ1-2	-	-	TRBV28	TGTGCCAGCAACTCGAGGGGGGGCTCTGGCTACACCTTC	CASNSRGGSGYTF
TRBJ2-3	-	-	TRBV28	TGTGCCAGCAGTCCGGTGGTGGGTACGCAGTATTTT	CASSPVVGTQYF
TRBJ1-1	few	TRBD1	TRBV2	TGTGCCAGCACCATGACAGGGGGTTGGACTGAAGCTTTCTTT	CASTMTGGWTEAFF
TRBJ2-3	few	-	TRBV2	TGTGCCAGCTGGCCTAACCACGGAGATACGCAGTATTTT	CASWPNHGDTQYF
TRBJ2-7	once	-	TRBV20-1	TGCAGCGTCAGGATGTCCTACGAGCAGTACTTC	CSVRMSYEQYF
TRBJ1-2	-	-	TRBV27	TGTGCCAGCAGCTTGATTCCGGGAAAACTTCATGGCTACACCTTC	CASSLIPGKLHGYTF